This T cell receptor (beta chain) was sequenced for a study of shared clonotypes between healthy human individuals (dated by TCRdb to 2018 to 2020). Context from the whole study: A couple of women and a few men aged 18 to 49 years were included in the cohort. For each donor, CD4 naive and CD4 memory were each run on three plates, CD8 naive on two plates, and CD8 memory on one plate. The study deeply sequenced blood TCR repertoires of about 5 healthy adults to estimate repertoire size and the extent of clonotype sharing between individuals. Different laboratories and diverse techniques were used to prepare libraries and sequence TCR repertoires, to increase sequencing depth and limit assay-specific biases. Per donor, leukapheresis produced somewhere between about 0.94 and 8.9 billion PBMCs. The full study reports these points: Pairwise subsampling led to the expectation that sequencing depth would affect the degree of clonotype sharing among donors. Clonotypes shared by all four sorted-subset donors showed higher generation probabilities than non-shared clonotypes. Roughly 5% of naive CD4, more than 3% of naive CD8, about 2.1% of memory CD4, and around 0.42% of memory CD8 clonotypes were shared across a few donors. Estimated clonotype richness was generally larger for naive than for memory subsets. Sampling was limited to blood, and TCR repertoires in tissue likely differ from TCR repertoires in blood. Incomplete sequencing was indicated by rarefaction of sorted-subset datasets, despite the large sequencing depth. Because the study included only a small number of donors, the genetic and exposure-history diversity represented was limited.

TCR CDR3 regions were amplified from genomic DNA by multiplex PCR using the deep immunoSEQ assay. Extracted genomic DNA from each cell subset was spread evenly across all wells of several immunoSEQ 96-well plates, with each plate serving as a replicate. For sorted subsets, roughly 200 ng genomic DNA, equal to tens of thousands of T cell genomes, was loaded into each replicate PCR. Purified libraries were measured with a Qubit 3.0 fluorometer, size-checked on a Bioanalyzer 2100, and measured again with the KAPA Library Quantification kit. Each immunoSEQ 96-well plate was sequenced on its own single-read 150-cycle Illumina NextSeq 550 flow cell. In the source study's methods: Because the immunoSEQ output held only junctional sequences and lacked quality scores, the filtering could not match the filtering applied to full-length reads. To assign V/J genes and CDR3, sequences were annotated against IMGT germline references using PyIR, a Python wrapper for IgBLAST v1.9. Reads were filtered out if the reads had weak V/J assignments (E-value above 1e-6), no CDR3, stop codons, out-of-frame junctions, or ambiguous translated residues. V3J clonotypes were defined as sequences sharing an identical inferred V gene, J gene, and CDR3 amino acid sequence. The percentage overlap between two repertoires was calculated by dividing the number of shared unique clonotypes by the size of the smaller repertoire. Richness of each repertoire was evaluated using RTK rarefaction, the Chao1 estimator, and Recon v2.1 estimates of unobserved clonotypes. Generation probabilities were computed with OLGA for all TCRbeta clonotypes obtained by the gDNA method from a handful of donors. The clones in this table, taken by TCRdb from immuneACCESS, are in-frame only. Not every clone is retained; where verified, under half of the shortfall comes from an unresolved V gene, and the cause of the rest is unknown. That table gives V, J and clone size, and the DNA gave D and trimming. This sample has 950,000 to 1,300,000 clones in its table, and under 80% of those were observed once. Of the sample, 1.2% to 1.5% falls within the top ten clones.

Note on this clone: The antigen it binds to is not known. Within one base of it there is no much larger clone, and no base qualities were kept.

From cysteine to phenylalanine, the CDR3 is 17 amino acids long. The entry retains the CDR3 DNA only, 51 bases that are in frame from base 1. Taken from the germline V gene (reference sequence), the CDR1 and CDR2 loops are LNHDA and SQIVND. Trimming takes 2 bases off V and 6 bases off J; junction bases not matched to a gene: 14. Donors were healthy HIV-negative adults with no recently reported acute infections or vaccinations. Only Caucasian adults living in Nashville, Tennessee, USA were represented among the donors. Magnetic negative selection was used to enrich CD4+ T cells, after which naive cells were positively selected on CD45RA and the negative fraction became the memory subset. Blood was obtained by leukapheresis, after which PBMCs were separated by Ficoll-Histopaque density gradient centrifugation and cryopreserved in liquid nitrogen vapor phase. Analytical flow cytometry was used to check the purity and quantity of each magnetically sorted T cell population. Each sorted fraction had its genomic DNA isolated and then quantified by UV absorbance on a Nanodrop 2000c.

The chain is encoded by TRBV19 joined to TRBJ2-7; TRBD1 aligns with 9 central bases. The sample taken for sequencing was memory CD4+ T cells sorted from blood. The meaning of the sample's cell subset or site label: CD45RA-negative fraction. The receptor was isolated from a man younger than 35 in good health. In nucleotides, the sequence is TGTGCCAGTAGTATACAGTTCTTTCGGACAGGGGTTTCCGAGCAGTACTTC. This is translated as CASSIQFFRTGVSEQYF.